These T cell receptor beta chains were read from a single sample in a study of CD4 T cells in relation to SARS-CoV-2 and coronaviruses. Profiled with immunoSEQ multiplex PCR; TCRdb holds only in-frame clones, not every one. This table has tens of thousands of clones, roughly 84% appearing once. Their specific antigens are unknown. The material sequenced was naive CD4+ T cells from PBMCs, cultured in vitro. The receptor source for this set is an adult with COVID-19. Each CDR3 is given without its conserved first and last residue. Not every row has a clone size; where given, it reads once, few, many or a size class.

j_call	v_call	clone_size	cdr3_aa
TRBJ2-7	TRBV25-1	once	ASSGPTTYEQY
TRBJ2-1	TRBV28	once	ASSLSLDGSYNEQF
TRBJ1-1	TRBV6-5	once	ASRLNTGLNTEAF
TRBJ1-1	TRBV6-6	few	ASSYAGGSTEAF
TRBJ2-2	TRBV7-8	.	ASSLMVRGNTGELF
TRBJ2-7	TRBV6-5	.	ASSRDGSYEQY
TRBJ1-3	TRBV2	.	ASKEGGRNTIY
TRBJ1-5	TRBV9	.	ASSVASSVGPQH
TRBJ2-3	TRBV27	.	ASSLPVAGETIRTDTQY
TRBJ2-5	TRBV24-1	.	ATAGQGQETQY
TRBJ1-1	TRBV5-1	.	ASRSRTGRNTEAF
TRBJ2-5	TRBV7-2	.	ASSGERGETQY
TRBJ2-7	TRBV4-2	.	ASSRGTSGRDGYEQY
TRBJ2-3	TRBV7-9	.	ASSLGTQRSTDTQY
TRBJ2-3	TRBV9	.	ASSQGGAQDTQY
TRBJ2-7	TRBV5-4	.	ASSDKPGQFYEQY
TRBJ1-2	TRBV19	.	ASSIIGYGYT
TRBJ2-1	TRBV19	.	ASSRIAGGYNEQF
TRBJ1-3	TRBV28	once	ASSPPPGRRSSGNTIY
TRBJ2-7	TRBV19	.	ASSTAGDSAY
TRBJ1-2	TRBV5-6	.	ASSYGSLNYGYT
TRBJ2-2	TRBV7-9	.	ASSSGTTNTGELF
TRBJ2-1	TRBV7-2	.	ASSQDSSVYNEQF
TRBJ2-3	TRBV19	.	ASSKVGGGDTQY
TRBJ2-1	TRBV5-1	.	ASSLAGLDEQF
TRBJ1-3	TRBV28	once	ASSAWTGASGNTIY
TRBJ1-2	TRBV9	.	ASSVDLGNNYGYT
TRBJ2-2	TRBV28	once	ASSDRGRNTGELF
TRBJ2-3	TRBV2	.	ASSEEGLAGGHTQY
TRBJ2-5	TRBV18	.	ASSPPGQDRETQY
TRBJ2-5	TRBV11-3	.	ASSSDRQETQY
TRBJ2-2	TRBV5-1	.	ASSLGALTSGANTGELF
TRBJ2-7	TRBV27	.	ASRTVREEQY
TRBJ1-5	TRBV7-8	.	ASTLGARNQPQH
TRBJ2-5	TRBV5-1	.	ASSLRRAQETQY
TRBJ1-5	TRBV19	.	ASSMGKARSNQPQH
TRBJ1-5	TRBV7-3	.	ASSLKGQKSNQPQH
TRBJ2-7	TRBV29-1	.	SVVPGQGSSYEQY
TRBJ2-5	TRBV29-1	.	SVDRLAGGIGETQY
TRBJ1-4	TRBV10-2	.	ASSESRVGGNELF
TRBJ2-1	TRBV5-4	.	ASRAYNEQF
TRBJ2-5	TRBV18	.	ASSLLLAGGQETQY
TRBJ1-4	TRBV5-1	.	ASSFRPGTGKSGKLF
TRBJ2-7	TRBV27	.	ASSLSSGASYEQY
TRBJ2-5	TRBV28	once	ASRKTGQETQY
TRBJ2-7	TRBV5-1	.	ASSRWTGGIFSSYEQY
TRBJ2-7	TRBV19	once	ASQRAGTNTYEQY